The clone carrying this TCR beta chain occurred once. The antigen is not known. Sequenced by immunoSEQ multiplex PCR; TCRdb stores in-frame clones only, minus some. The sample has around 85,000 clones; around 90% are singletons. The CDR3 consists of 16 residues. CDR1 and CDR2 from the germline V gene are SGHRS and YFSETQ. V was pared by 4 bases and J by 1 base, with 7 bases of the junction left unmatched. The sample originates from a study of OX40 agonist ivuxolimab in advanced cancers. General study points: The authors did not determine the antigen specificity of the expanded peripheral T cells.

The chain uses TRBV5-1 and TRBJ2-7; TRBD2 aligns across 11 bases. Specimen: CD4+ or CD8+ T cells sorted from blood, collected in a trial of the OX40 agonist ivuxolimab. This receptor was obtained from an adult with an advanced solid tumor such as melanoma, head and neck, liver or kidney cancer. The CDR3 here is CASSISLAGGSYEQYF. DNA for the CDR3: TGCGCCAGCAGCATCTCCCTAGCGGGAGGTTCCTACGAGCAGTACTTC.